The text below deals with one TCR beta chain. Its antigen remains unknown. Alongside a J-beta primer mix, a sample-barcoded 5' primer served in a second PCR lasting about 7 to 12 cycles. TCRdb re-called the 5' RACE reads with MiXCR, one entry per CDR3 protein. The sample lists 850,000 to 1,000,000 distinct CDR3 sequences, roughly 50% occurring once. Trimming took off 1 base at V and 6 bases at J, with 15 bases between the two ends. From germline, CDR1 is SEHNR and CDR2 FQNEAQ (reference sequence). The CDR3 extends over 15 amino acids. The data are from a study of blood T cells in healthy people across ages. At the level of the study: Every two T cells gave about one barcoded beta molecule via template switching. Study-wide results and caveats: Whereas aged donors had fewer naive CD4+ cells, long-lived donors had more of them and higher diversity.

Donors were systemically healthy Caucasian individuals from Russia aged about 6 to 95 years. This chain links TRBV7-9 with TRBJ1-1; perhaps TRBD1 as D (6 bases). Sequencing input: blood. This TCR was recovered from a man aged 25-45 years in good health. The CDR3: CASSLDHREIAEAFF. CDR3 in DNA: TGTGCCAGCAGCTTAGATCACAGGGAAATCGCTGAAGCTTTCTTT.